Each of the 27 T cell receptor beta chains below was sequenced from the same sample in a study of blood T cell repertoires in COVID-19. Sequencing was performed with immunoSEQ multiplex PCR; in TCRdb, only in-frame clones are kept and a portion is missing. The sample lists around 150,000 clones, 85% occurring once. Sequencing was done on a sample of peripheral blood. The receptors shown here come from a human donor with acute or convalescent COVID-19. The donor label of this sample is uncertain.

The rearrangement uses TRBV27 and TRBJ2-7; D perhaps matches TRBD1 (6 bases). The germline V gene has CDR1 MNHEY and CDR2 SMNVEV (reference sequence). V was pared by 1 base and J by 5 bases, with 9 bases between. The CDR3 covers 13 residues. CDR3 in amino acids: CASSLWQGNEQYF. In DNA, the CDR3 is TGTGCCAGCAGTTTATGGCAGGGGAACGAGCAGTACTTC.

The V and J genes are TRBV5-6 and TRBJ2-7, with D possibly being TRBD1 (5 bases). V lost 2 bases and J lost 5, with 14 bases in between. The germline V gene encodes CDR1 SGHDT and CDR2 YYEEEE. This CDR3 is 14 amino acids long. The CDR3 loop is CASSFGPQGDEQYF. The CDR3, as DNA: TGTGCCAGCAGCTTTGGACCTCAGGGTGACGAGCAGTACTTC.

This chain uses TRBV2 with TRBJ1-5, with TRBD1 identical over 9 bases. Trimming cost V 5 bases and J 6 bases; bases outside gene matches: 11. This CDR3 comprises 16 residues. CDR1 and CDR2 (germline): SNHLY, FYNNEI. The CDR3 region is CASSLRGTGRSQPQHF. The CDR3 DNA is TGTGCCAGCAGTCTCAGGGGGACAGGGCGTAGTCAGCCCCAGCATTTT.

In DNA form, the CDR3 reads TGTGCCACCAGTGACCTGGGACAGGGGAAGACAGATACGCAGTATTTT. It specifies CATSDLGQGKTDTQYF. The rearrangement joins TRBV24-1 to TRBJ2-3, with 10 nucleotides matching TRBD1. The CDR3 sequence is 16 residues long. Germline CDR1 reads KGHDR; CDR2 reads SFDVKD. V was clipped by 4 bases and J by 3 bases; unmatched bases: 6.

The chain combines TRBV10-1 with TRBJ2-1, with 9 bases lining up with TRBD2. Trimming cost V 9 bases and J 7 bases; bases outside gene matches: 10. Looked up from germline, CDR1 is WNHNN and CDR2 is SYGVQD (reference sequence). The CDR3 length is 14 residues. The CDR3 DNA is TGCGCCAGGAGGGGGCGGGGGGGCCGTAATGAGCAGTTCTTC. Translated, it gives CARRGRGGRNEQFF.

The chain joins TRBV7-9 to TRBJ1-5, with D perhaps matching TRBD1 (5 bases). The germline V gene has CDR1 SEHNR and CDR2 FQNEAQ (reference sequence). Trimming left V 1 base short and J 3 bases short, with 10 bases between. The CDR3 length is 15 residues. The CDR3 loop is CASSLGQGLNQPQHF. The CDR3 DNA reads as TGTGCCAGCAGCTTAGGCCAGGGTCTCAATCAGCCCCAGCATTTT.

This chain joins TRBV28 and TRBJ1-5; the match to TRBD1 covers 7 bases. CDR3 length: 14 residues. The germline V gene has CDR1 MDHEN and CDR2 SYDVKM. The trim removed 3 bases at V and 5 bases at J, leaving 4 bases unmatched. The CDR3 region has the DNA TGTGCCAGCAGTTTGACACAGGGGTATCAGCCCCAGCATTTT. Its translation is CASSLTQGYQPQHF.

This chain connects TRBV9 to TRBJ1-1; tentatively, D is TRBD1 (6 bases). CDR3 size: 15 residues. Germline CDR1 is SGDLS and CDR2 is YYNGEE. V gave up 4 bases and J gave up 5 bases, with 18 bases separating them. In DNA form, the CDR3 reads TGTGCCAGCAGCCCCTCTGGGGTCAGGGGAACTGAAGCTTTCTTT. This encodes CASSPSGVRGTEAFF. Complete variable domain (other parts from reference TRBV9 and TRBJ1-1): DSGVTQTPKHLITATGQRVTLRCSPRSGDLSVYWYQQSLDQGLQFLIQYYNGEERAKGNILERFSAQQFPDLHSELNLSSLELGDSALYFCASSPSGVRGTEAFFGQGTRLTVV.

The chain carries TRBV7-6 and TRBJ2-2; TRBD1 matches 9 bases. The CDR3 has 19 amino acids. CDR1 is SGHVS, CDR2 FNYEAQ, per germline. Unmatched junction bases numbered 12, after V lost 3 bases and J lost 1 base. The CDR3 region is CASSLAFAGTGRNTGELFF. In nucleotides, the CDR3 is TGTGCCAGCAGCTTGGCATTTGCTGGGACAGGGCGGAACACCGGGGAGCTGTTTTTT.

This clone was recorded only once. V gene TRBV5-5 combines with J gene TRBJ2-2; TRBD2 agrees at 13 bases. V shed 4 bases, J shed 4 bases, and the junction held 4 bases outside the gene matches. The CDR3 loop spans 16 amino acids. CDR1 and CDR2 (germline): SGHKS, YYEKEE (reference sequence). CDR3 loop: CASSTSGGASTGELFF. The CDR3, as DNA: TGTGCCAGCAGCACTAGCGGGGGGGCCTCCACCGGGGAGCTGTTTTTT.

The V and J genes are TRBV14 and TRBJ2-4, with TRBD2 identical over 7 bases. From germline, CDR1 is SGHDN and CDR2 FVKESK. The CDR3 consists of 18 residues. V was pared by 1 base and J by 0 bases, with 9 bases of the junction left unmatched. The CDR3 here is CASSQGGPRGEAKNIQYF. The CDR3 DNA follows: TGTGCCAGCAGCCAAGGGGGTCCCCGGGGGGAAGCCAAAAACATTCAGTACTTC.

CDR3 in DNA: TGTGCCAGCAGTCAAAAAGGGGGAAATACGCAGTATTTT. This translates into CASSQKGGNTQYF. The gene calls are TRBV9 and TRBJ2-3, with D perhaps matching TRBD1 (6 bases). Looked up from germline, CDR1 is SGDLS and CDR2 is YYNGEE. This CDR3 is built from 13 residues. Trimming shortened V by 5 bases and J by 7 bases, and 14 bases separated the two germline ends. The whole variable domain, remainder taken from reference TRBV9 and TRBJ2-3, is DSGVTQTPKHLITATGQRVTLRCSPRSGDLSVYWYQQSLDQGLQFLIQYYNGEERAKGNILERFSAQQFPDLHSELNLSSLELGDSALYFCASSQKGGNTQYFGPGTRLTVL.

This clone came up once. The chain has TRBV5-5 and TRBJ2-5, with a possible D match to TRBD1 (6 bases). The germline CDR1 and CDR2 sequences are SGHKS and YYEKEE (reference sequence). This CDR3 region has 15 residues. Trimming left V 2 bases short and J 5 bases short, with 16 bases between. The chain's CDR3 is CASSFFQGMRETQYF. As DNA, the CDR3 is TGTGCCAGCAGCTTCTTCCAGGGGATGCGGGAGACCCAGTACTTC.

The genes are TRBV5-5 and TRBJ1-2, with 9 bases fitting TRBD1. The CDR3 spans 17 residues. With 0 bases clipped from V and 1 base from J, the junction kept 7 bases outside the gene matches. Germline-derived CDR1 and CDR2 are SGHKS and YYEKEE (reference sequence). This CDR3 is CASSLGVGTGLNYGYTF. For the CDR3, the DNA is TGTGCCAGCAGCTTGGGAGTCGGGACAGGGCTTAACTATGGCTACACCTTC.

V and J are TRBV5-1 and TRBJ1-5; 7 nucleotides match TRBD1. Germline lookup yields CDR1 SGHRS and CDR2 YFSETQ. This CDR3 spans 16 amino acids. J was trimmed by 0 bases and V by 0 bases; bases with no gene match: 3. CDR3 sequence (DNA): TGCGCCAGCAGCTTGGAAGGGGGCGGTAGCAATCAGCCCCAGCATTTT. Translating it yields CASSLEGGGSNQPQHF.

This clone appeared a single time. V gene TRBV6-5 combines with J gene TRBJ1-3; D remains ambiguous. The ends were cut back, 2 bases at V and 0 bases at J, with 8 bases in the middle. CDR1 and CDR2 from the germline V gene are MNHEY and SVGAGI. This CDR3 has 15 amino acids. CDR3 sequence reads: CASSYGQFSGNTIYF. The CDR3 DNA reads as TGTGCCAGCAGTTACGGGCAGTTCTCTGGAAACACCATATATTTT.

The chain is built from TRBV10-2 and TRBJ2-2; D is uncertain. The CDR3 runs 11 residues. Germline CDR1 reads WSHSY; CDR2 reads SAAADI. V shed 4 bases and J shed 6 bases, with 3 bases lying between them. CDR3 residues: CASSVAGELFF. The DNA of the CDR3 is TGCGCCAGCAGTGTCGCCGGGGAGCTGTTTTTT.

The table lists this clone with a few counts. The DNA of the CDR3 is TGTGCCAGCAGCCCCACGGGCACAGGTGGCTACACCTTC. This gives the protein CASSPTGTGGYTF. J is TRBJ1-2 and V is TRBV7-2; a weak D match, TRBD1 (5 bases). Germline lookup yields CDR1 SGHTA and CDR2 FQGNSA. Deletions cut 5 bases from V and 7 bases from J, with 14 bases between. CDR3 length equals 13 residues. Filled out from reference TRBV7-2 and TRBJ1-2, the complete variable domain reads GAGVSQSPSNKVTEKGKDVELRCDPISGHTALYWYRQSLGQGLEFLIYFQGNSAPDKSGLPSDRFSAERTGGSVSTLTIQRTQQEDSAVYLCASSPTGTGGYTFGSGTRLTVV.

The chain carries TRBV28 and TRBJ1-5; 8 bases line up with TRBD1. This CDR3 is 14 amino acids long. The V gene's germline CDR1 is MDHEN and CDR2 SYDVKM. Trimming removed 3 bases from V and 9 bases from J; junction bases left unmatched: 7. The CDR3 DNA reads as TGTGCCAGCAGTTTCACAGGGGGGGGCCGGCCCCAGCATTTT. It specifies CASSFTGGGRPQHF.

The CDR3 sequence is CASSQTSGGNTGELFF. Written as DNA, the CDR3 is TGTGCCAGCTCCCAGACTAGCGGGGGAAACACCGGGGAGCTGTTTTTT. The gene calls are TRBV18 and TRBJ2-2, with TRBD2 matching over 12 bases. CDR1 and CDR2 (germline): KGHSH, LQKENI. This CDR3 spans 16 amino acids. V lost 6 bases to trimming and J lost 2 bases; unmatched junction nucleotides: 4.

The chain uses TRBV3-1 (or the pseudogene TRBV3-2) and TRBJ1-6; D is possibly TRBD1 (6 bases). The CDR3 length is 17 residues. Germline V gene data show CDR1 as LGHDT and CDR2 as YNNKEL (reference sequence). Between the trimmed V and J ends, which lost 1 base and 5 bases, there was a span of 15 bases. CDR3 in DNA: TGTGCCAGCAGCCAAGCCGGGACACAAACCCATAATTCACCCCTCCACTTT. This gives the protein CASSQAGTQTHNSPLHF.

CDR3 DNA sequence: TGTGCCAGCAGCTCTCCCGGGACAGGGCTTACCGACGGCTACACCTTC. This encodes CASSSPGTGLTDGYTF. The gene calls are TRBV4-2 and TRBJ1-2; 9 bases agree with TRBD1. Trimming took 5 bases from V and 8 from J; bases not matched to a gene: 15. The CDR3 length is 16 residues. CDR1 and CDR2 from the germline V gene are LGHNA and YNFKEQ.

This clone showed up just once. V and J are TRBV2 and TRBJ2-2; a weak D match, TRBD1 (6 bases). Trimming shortened V by 8 bases and J by 2 bases, and 12 bases separated the two germline ends. The CDR3 spans 14 residues. Per germline, CDR1 SNHLY and CDR2 FYNNEI. This chain's CDR3 is CASRRDTNTGELFF. For the CDR3, the DNA is TGTGCCAGCCGACGGGACACCAACACCGGGGAGCTGTTTTTT.

This sequence joins TRBV24-1 and TRBJ2-3; 8 positions agree with TRBD2. The germline V gene has CDR1 KGHDR and CDR2 SFDVKD. J lost 0 bases, V lost 9 bases, and 4 bases had no gene match. This CDR3 region has 14 residues. CDR3 residues: CATASGGSTDTQYF. In DNA, the CDR3 is TGTGCCACCGCCTCGGGGGGGAGCACAGATACGCAGTATTTT.

This clone was counted ten times or more. The chain couples TRBV6-4 to TRBJ2-2; D unclear. This CDR3 region has 14 residues. The germline V gene encodes CDR1 MRHNA and CDR2 SNTAGT. The V and J ends lost 6 bases and 6 bases respectively, with 14 bases between them. The CDR3 loop reads CASSLSGFSGELFF. CDR3 bases: TGTGCCAGCAGCCTATCCGGGTTTTCCGGGGAGCTGTTTTTT.

The J gene is TRBJ1-6, the V gene TRBV11-3; D unclear. CDR3 length: 13 residues. Trimming pared 1 base from V and 8 bases from J, leaving 6 bases between. Per germline, CDR1 SGHNT and CDR2 YENEEA. Here the CDR3 reads CASSLGEDSPLHF. CDR3 DNA: TGTGCCAGCAGCTTAGGAGAGGATTCACCCCTCCACTTT.

V usage is TRBV5-1 and J usage is TRBJ2-2, with D maybe TRBD2 (6 bases). This CDR3 comprises 14 residues. V lost 3 bases to trimming and J lost 1 base, with 7 bases between them. Germline V gene data show CDR1 as SGHRS and CDR2 as YFSETQ. The CDR3: CASSYGGNTGELFF. For the CDR3, the DNA is TGCGCCAGCAGCTACGGGGGGAACACCGGGGAGCTGTTTTTT.